This T cell receptor (beta chain) was sequenced in a study of regulatory T cells in long-lasting Graves disease. Arm-PCR of CDR3 regions and iRepertoire HTBI primers were used to build TCR beta libraries. TCRdb analysed the multiplex PCR reads with MiXCR anew, one entry per CDR3 protein. The table has around 420,000 distinct CDR3 sequences, about 15% seen once. Time point indicated: newly diagnosed GD, antithyroid drugs for less than 3 months. RNA from PBMCs was the source of the TCR library. Each patient gave approximately 9.6 milliliters of EDTA-anticoagulated peripheral blood. Looked up from germline, CDR1 is MGHRA and CDR2 is YSYEKL. CDR3 length: 16 residues. V dropped 1 base and J dropped 0 bases, with 10 bases sitting between them. This same sample was also part of a study on T cells in Graves' hyperthyroidism and ophthalmopathy. That source adds: The primer set for the first-round RT-PCR of the TCR CDR3 was HTBI. Ophthalmopathy was distinguished from stable hyperthyroidism by 13 V-J signatures.

The sample here was peripheral blood mononuclear cells (PBMCs), taken at new diagnosis, from a patient treated with antithyroid drugs. The TCR comes from a middle-aged woman with Graves disease. The rearrangement links TRBV4-1 to TRBJ2-1; perhaps TRBD2 as D (5 bases). This CDR3 is CASSQVGGYSYNEQFF. CDR3 DNA sequence: TGCGCCAGCAGCCAAGTGGGCGGGTACTCCTACAATGAGCAGTTCTTC.